The 24 T cell receptor beta chains listed next were all sequenced from one sample in a study of blood T cell repertoires in COVID-19. Assay used: immunoSEQ multiplex PCR; TCRdb lists only in-frame clones, some missing. This sample has just over 90,000 clones, with roughly 90% found just once. Sequencing input: peripheral blood. Every receptor here comes from a human donor with active COVID-19. The donor label of this sample is uncertain.

V and J are TRBV9 and TRBJ2-1, with 9 bases that match TRBD1. CDR1 is SGDLS, CDR2 YYNGEE, per germline. The CDR3 extends over 15 amino acids. Unmatched junction bases numbered 5, after V lost 3 bases and J lost 4 bases. The CDR3 DNA is TGTGCCAGCAGCGAAACTGACAGGGGGTACAATGAGCAGTTCTTC. It encodes CASSETDRGYNEQFF.

A single count supports this clone. V is TRBV2 and J is TRBJ2-1; 9 positions match TRBD1. Germline V lookup: CDR1 SNHLY, CDR2 FYNNEI. The CDR3 sequence is 13 residues long. V shed 3 bases, J shed 8 bases, and the junction held 2 bases outside the gene matches. This chain's CDR3 is CASSEDRGYEQFF. CDR3 DNA: TGTGCCAGCAGTGAGGACAGGGGCTATGAGCAGTTCTTC.

The J gene is TRBJ2-5, the V gene TRBV23-1; TRBD2 aligns across 11 bases. TRBV23-1 is annotated as an ORF whose role is uncertain. The CDR3 covers 16 residues. V lost 1 base, J lost 5 bases, and 6 bases stayed unmatched. CDR3: CASSQYLAGGYETQYF. The CDR3 DNA reads TGCGCCAGCAGTCAATATCTAGCGGGGGGATACGAGACCCAGTACTTC.

This chain joins TRBV18 and TRBJ1-5, with D unclear. The CDR3 consists of 13 residues. The germline V gene encodes CDR1 KGHSH and CDR2 LQKENI. The germline V and J ends were trimmed by 6 bases and 5 bases, with 11 bases remaining between them. CDR3 sequence reads: CASSPGRDQPQHF. In DNA form, the CDR3 reads TGTGCCAGCTCCCCTGGGCGGGATCAGCCCCAGCATTTT.

The chain employs TRBV5-6 and TRBJ1-2; TRBD1 might be the D (5 bases). The CDR3 runs 13 residues. With 4 bases removed from V and 4 bases from J, the gap between germline ends came to 11 bases. Germline CDR1 is SGHDT and CDR2 is YYEEEE. CDR3 amino acids: CASSPRGSYGYTF. The CDR3 coding sequence is TGTGCCAGCAGCCCTAGGGGATCCTATGGCTACACCTTC.

The chain combines TRBV5-4 with TRBJ1-2; 12 bases match TRBD1. J gave up 3 bases and V 4 bases, and 7 bases lay outside the gene matches. The germline V gene encodes CDR1 SGHNT and CDR2 YYREEE (reference sequence). The CDR3 is 16 residues long. The CDR3 DNA is TGTGCCAGCAGCACCCCCGGGACAGGGGGCGACTATGGCTACACCTTC. Protein sequence: CASSTPGTGGDYGYTF.

V and J are TRBV6-1 and TRBJ1-6; D is unclear. The CDR3 has 13 amino acids. Trimming cost V 3 bases and J 5 bases, with 5 bases left between them. From germline, CDR1 is MNHNS and CDR2 SASEGT. The CDR3 sequence is CASSDVDNSPLHF. CDR3 nucleotide sequence: TGTGCCAGCAGTGATGTAGATAATTCACCCCTCCACTTT.

The gene calls are TRBV7-2 and TRBJ2-1, with D perhaps matching TRBD2 (6 bases). Germline V gene lookup returns CDR1 SGHTA and CDR2 FQGNSA. The CDR3 has 13 amino acids. V lost 6 bases to trimming and J lost 9 bases, with 15 bases between them. The CDR3 sequence is CASSRDSSGEQFF. CDR3 bases: TGTGCCAGCAGTCGGGACTCATCGGGTGAGCAGTTCTTC. Full variable domain (outside the CDR3, taken from reference TRBV7-2 and TRBJ2-1): GAGVSQSPSNKVTEKGKDVELRCDPISGHTALYWYRQSLGQGLEFLIYFQGNSAPDKSGLPSDRFSAERTGGSVSTLTIQRTQQEDSAVYLCASSRDSSGEQFFGPGTRLTVL.

The chain carries TRBV4-1 and TRBJ1-6; unclear D gene. The CDR3 length is 16 residues. V gave up 1 base and J gave up 7 bases, with 14 bases separating them. CDR1 is MGHRA and CDR2 is YSYEKL in the germline V gene. CDR3 coding DNA: TGCGCCAGCAGCCAAGGTCAGATTCGGAGAAATTCACCCCTCCACTTT. This codes for CASSQGQIRRNSPLHF.

J is TRBJ1-5 and V is TRBV30; D may be TRBD1 (5 bases). CDR3 length equals 13 residues. Germline V gene data show CDR1 as GTSNPN and CDR2 as SVGIG (reference sequence). Trimming cost V 0 bases and J 7 bases, with 10 bases left between them. The CDR3 DNA sequence: TGTGCCTGGAGTGTACGGGGGGAACAGCCCCAGCATTTT. Residues: CAWSVRGEQPQHF. The full variable domain, completed using reference TRBV30 and TRBJ1-5, is SQTIHQWPATLVQPVGSPLSLECTVEGTSNPNLYWYRQAAGRGLQLLFYSVGIGQISSEVPQNLSASRPQDRQFILSSKKLLLSDSGFYLCAWSVRGEQPQHFGDGTRLSIL.

The rearrangement uses TRBV15 and TRBJ2-5; weak D call: TRBD2 (5 bases). Per the germline V gene, CDR1 is LNHNV and CDR2 is YYDKDF (reference sequence). Trimming cost V 2 bases and J 5 bases, with 9 bases left between them. The CDR3 spans 13 residues. Written as DNA, the CDR3 is TGTGCCACCAGCAGATCAACGGGGGAGACCCAGTACTTC. It encodes CATSRSTGETQYF. The full variable domain, in which reference TRBV15 and TRBJ2-5 provide the parts outside the CDR3, is DAMVIQNPRYQVTQFGKPVTLSCSQTLNHNVMYWYQQKSSQAPKLLFHYYDKDFNNEADTPDNFQSRRPNTSFCFLDIRSPGLGDTAMYLCATSRSTGETQYFGPGTRLLVL.

The V and J genes are TRBV25-1 and TRBJ1-3; D remains unclear. There are 15 residues in the CDR3. V lost 4 bases to trimming and J lost 4 bases, with 14 bases between them. Looked up from germline, CDR1 is MGHDK and CDR2 is SYGVNS. The CDR3 sequence is CASSAELVAGNTIYF. DNA of the CDR3: TGTGCCAGCAGTGCCGAACTGGTTGCCGGAAACACCATATATTTT. Based on the CDR3 plus reference TRBV25-1 and TRBJ1-3, the full variable domain is EADIYQTPRYLVIGTGKKITLECSQTMGHDKMYWYQQDPGMELHLIHYSYGVNSTEKGDLSSESTVSRIRTEHFPLTLESARPSHTSQYLCASSAELVAGNTIYFGEGSWLTVV.

In this sample, this clone turned up once. The rearrangement joins TRBV14 to TRBJ1-6; maybe TRBD1 (6 bases). Per germline, CDR1 SGHDN and CDR2 FVKESK. V shed 5 bases and J shed 1 base, with 18 bases lying between them. This CDR3 is 18 amino acids long. CDR3 protein: CASSKSTGTGSYNSPLHF. DNA for the CDR3: TGTGCCAGCAGCAAATCAACAGGGACGGGGTCCTATAATTCACCCCTCCACTTT.

The chain links TRBV11-3 to TRBJ2-7; TRBD1 is a possible D gene (6 bases). V lost 4 bases and J lost 3, with 7 bases in between. This CDR3 has 12 amino acids. Germline lookup yields CDR1 SGHNT and CDR2 YENEEA. CDR3 region: CASSSQGYEQYF. Here the CDR3 DNA reads TGTGCCAGCAGCTCACAGGGCTACGAGCAGTACTTC. Drawing the rest from reference TRBV11-3 and TRBJ2-7, the complete variable domain is EAGVVQSPRYKIIEKKQPVAFWCNPISGHNTLYWYLQNLGQGPELLIRYENEEAVDDSQLPKDRFSAERLKGVDSTLKIQPAELGDSAVYLCASSSQGYEQYFGPGTRLTVT.

This clone was counted a few times. The chain joins TRBV2 to TRBJ2-7; D not certain. The CDR3 contains 11 residues. Germline lookup yields CDR1 SNHLY and CDR2 FYNNEI. V lost 7 bases and J 1 base, leaving 5 bases between the germline ends. Written as DNA, the CDR3 is TGTGCCAGCACGCAGTCCTACGAGCAGTACTTC. Translating it yields CASTQSYEQYF.

This chain connects TRBV5-1 to TRBJ2-3; the match to TRBD1 covers 7 bases. The CDR3 loop spans 18 amino acids. The V gene's germline CDR1 is SGHRS and CDR2 YFSETQ. V shed 0 bases and J 6 bases; nucleotides not matched to a gene: 16. The CDR3 region has the DNA TGCGCCAGCAGCTTGGTAGTAGGGGGCGCGGTTTTTTCGGATACGCAGTATTTT. This encodes CASSLVVGGAVFSDTQYF.

The chain recombines TRBV9 with TRBJ2-3, with D tentatively TRBD2 (6 bases). The CDR3 loop spans 16 amino acids. The V end lost 0 bases, the J end lost 1 base, and 12 bases lay between the germline ends. Germline V gene sequence: CDR1 SGDLS, CDR2 YYNGEE. In DNA, the CDR3 is TGTGCCAGCAGCGTAGCGTGGACGGGAGGCACAGATACGCAGTATTTT. Encoded protein: CASSVAWTGGTDTQYF.

This clone showed up just a few times. The rearrangement links TRBV25-1 to TRBJ1-6, with TRBD1 matching over 7 bases. CDR1 is MGHDK, CDR2 SYGVNS, per germline. The CDR3 runs 16 residues. Germline trimming cut 2 bases from V and 6 bases from J; bases unmatched to any gene: 7. This CDR3 reads CASSERLTGLNSPLHF. CDR3 coding DNA: TGTGCCAGCAGTGAAAGGCTGACAGGGCTTAATTCACCCCTCCACTTT.

The rearrangement links TRBV7-9 to TRBJ1-2; D is perhaps TRBD1 (5 bases). Germline V CDR1 and CDR2: SEHNR, FQNEAQ (reference sequence). This CDR3 has 12 residues. V dropped 3 bases and J dropped 7 bases, with 9 bases sitting between them. In DNA form, the CDR3 reads TGTGCCAGCAGCTTGGACGGGGGTGGCTACACCTTC. Translating it yields CASSLDGGGYTF.

This clone was found once. The V gene is TRBV11-2, the J gene TRBJ1-3; 9 positions match TRBD1. J lost 0 bases, V lost 5 bases, and 5 bases had no gene match. This CDR3 is built from 16 residues. Germline V gives CDR1 SGHAT, CDR2 FQNNGV. CDR3 sequence (DNA): TGTGCCAGCAGCGATCAGACAGGGGGCTCTGGAAACACCATATATTTT. It specifies CASSDQTGGSGNTIYF.

This clone was seen just once. The genes are TRBV5-1 and TRBJ2-7; 11 bases map to TRBD1. This CDR3 region has 14 residues. CDR1 and CDR2 (germline): SGHRS, YFSETQ. After removal of 4 bases from V and 4 bases from J, the junction contained 4 bases not matched to a gene. CDR3 protein: CASSAGTGGYEQYF. The CDR3 coding sequence is TGCGCCAGCAGCGCAGGGACAGGGGGATACGAGCAGTACTTC.

The chain's CDR3 is CASSYNGNTEAFF. The CDR3 nucleotides read TGTGCCAGCAGTTATAACGGGAACACTGAAGCTTTCTTT. The chain joins TRBV6-5 to TRBJ1-1; D not certain. The CDR3 loop spans 13 amino acids. Germline V CDR1 and CDR2: MNHEY, SVGAGI. V shed 3 bases and J shed 1 base, with 6 bases lying between them.

The chain recombines TRBV4-1 with TRBJ2-7; 8 nucleotides align to TRBD1. This CDR3 has 13 amino acids. V was pared by 3 bases and J by 3 bases, with 1 base of the junction left unmatched. The germline V gene has CDR1 MGHRA and CDR2 YSYEKL. CDR3 nucleotides: TGCGCCAGCAGCCACGACAGGGGCTACGAGCAGTACTTC. Residues: CASSHDRGYEQYF.

The J gene is TRBJ1-6, the V gene TRBV5-6; no reliable D call. V lost 0 bases and J 9 bases, leaving 13 bases between the germline ends. The V gene's germline CDR1 is SGHDT and CDR2 YYEEEE. CDR3 size: 15 residues. The CDR3 region has the DNA TGTGCCAGCAGCTTGGCCAGATCCTCCGTTTCACCCCTCCACTTT. It encodes CASSLARSSVSPLHF.